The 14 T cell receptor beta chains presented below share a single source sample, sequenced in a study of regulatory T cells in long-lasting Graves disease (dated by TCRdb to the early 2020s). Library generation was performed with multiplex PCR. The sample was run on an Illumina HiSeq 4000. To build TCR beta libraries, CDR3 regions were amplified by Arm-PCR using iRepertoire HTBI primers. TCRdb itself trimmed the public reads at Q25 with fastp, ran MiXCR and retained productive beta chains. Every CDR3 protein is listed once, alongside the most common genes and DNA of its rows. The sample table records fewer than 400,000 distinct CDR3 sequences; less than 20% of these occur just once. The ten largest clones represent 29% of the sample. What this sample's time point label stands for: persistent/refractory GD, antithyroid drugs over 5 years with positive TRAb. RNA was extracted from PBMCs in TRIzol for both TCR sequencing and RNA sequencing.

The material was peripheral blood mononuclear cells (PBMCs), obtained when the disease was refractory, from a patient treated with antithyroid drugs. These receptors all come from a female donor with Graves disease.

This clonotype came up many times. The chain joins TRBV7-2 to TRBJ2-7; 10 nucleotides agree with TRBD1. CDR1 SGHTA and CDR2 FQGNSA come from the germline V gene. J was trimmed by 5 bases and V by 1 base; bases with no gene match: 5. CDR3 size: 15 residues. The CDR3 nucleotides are TGTGCCAGCAGCTTAGAGGGACAGGGGTCCCACGAGCAGTACTTC. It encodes CASSLEGQGSHEQYF.

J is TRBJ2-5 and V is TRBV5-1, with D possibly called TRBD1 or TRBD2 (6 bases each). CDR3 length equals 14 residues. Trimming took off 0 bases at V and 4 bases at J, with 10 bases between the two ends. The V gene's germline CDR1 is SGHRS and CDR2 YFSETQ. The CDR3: CASSLEGGRETQYF. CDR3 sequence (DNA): TGCGCCAGCAGCTTGGAAGGGGGGCGAGAGACCCAGTACTTC.

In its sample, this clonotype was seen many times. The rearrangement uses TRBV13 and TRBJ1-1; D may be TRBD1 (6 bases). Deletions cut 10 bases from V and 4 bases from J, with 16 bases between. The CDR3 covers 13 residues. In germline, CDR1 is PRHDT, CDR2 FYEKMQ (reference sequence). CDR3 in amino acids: CATKEGGITEAFF. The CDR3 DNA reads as TGTGCCACCAAGGAGGGGGGTATCACTGAAGCTTTCTTT.

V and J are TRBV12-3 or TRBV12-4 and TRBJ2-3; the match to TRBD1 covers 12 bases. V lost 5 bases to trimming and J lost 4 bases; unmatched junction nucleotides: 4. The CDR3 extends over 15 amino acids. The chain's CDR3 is CASSPGTGGPDTQYF. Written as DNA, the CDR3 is TGTGCCAGCAGTCCCGGGACAGGGGGCCCAGATACGCAGTATTTT.

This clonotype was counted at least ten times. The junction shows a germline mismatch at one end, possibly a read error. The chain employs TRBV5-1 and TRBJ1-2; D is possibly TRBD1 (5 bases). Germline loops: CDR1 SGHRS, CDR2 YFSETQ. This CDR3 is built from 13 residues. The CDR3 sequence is CASSLGDNYGYTF. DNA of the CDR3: TGTGCCAGCAGCTTGGGGGACAACTATGGCTACACCTTC.

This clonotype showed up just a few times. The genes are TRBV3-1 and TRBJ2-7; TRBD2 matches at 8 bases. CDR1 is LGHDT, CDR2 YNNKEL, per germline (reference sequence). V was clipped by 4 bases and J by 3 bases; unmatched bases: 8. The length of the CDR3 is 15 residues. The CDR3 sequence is CASSRKPGLDYEQYF. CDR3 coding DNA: TGTGCCAGCAGCCGCAAACCGGGACTAGACTACGAGCAGTACTTC.

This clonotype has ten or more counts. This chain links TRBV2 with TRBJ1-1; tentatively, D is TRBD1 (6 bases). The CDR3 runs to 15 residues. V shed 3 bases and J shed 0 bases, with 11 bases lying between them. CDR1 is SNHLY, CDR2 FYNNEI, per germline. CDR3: CASSDGGPMNTEAFF. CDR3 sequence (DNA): TGTGCCAGCAGTGATGGGGGGCCAATGAACACTGAAGCTTTCTTT. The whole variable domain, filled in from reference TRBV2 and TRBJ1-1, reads EPEVTQTPSHQVTQMGQEVILRCVPISNHLYFYWYRQILGQKVEFLVSFYNNEISEKSEIFDDQFSVERPDGSNFTLKIRSTKLEDSAMYFCASSDGGPMNTEAFFGQGTRLTVV.

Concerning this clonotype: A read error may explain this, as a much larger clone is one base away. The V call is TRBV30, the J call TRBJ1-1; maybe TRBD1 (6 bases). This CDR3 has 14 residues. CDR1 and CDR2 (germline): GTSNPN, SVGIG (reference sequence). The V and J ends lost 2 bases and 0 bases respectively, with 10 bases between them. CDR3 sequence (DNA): TGTGCCTGGAGTATGCCAGGGGTGAACACTGAAGCTTTCTTT. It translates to CAWSMPGVNTEAFF.

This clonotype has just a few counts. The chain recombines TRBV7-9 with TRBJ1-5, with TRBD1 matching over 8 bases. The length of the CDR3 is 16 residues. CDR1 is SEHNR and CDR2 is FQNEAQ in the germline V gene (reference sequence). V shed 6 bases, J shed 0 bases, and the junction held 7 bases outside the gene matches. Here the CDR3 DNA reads TGTGCCAGCAGTTCGGACAGGGCAAATAGCAATCAGCCCCAGCATTTT. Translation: CASSSDRANSNQPQHF.

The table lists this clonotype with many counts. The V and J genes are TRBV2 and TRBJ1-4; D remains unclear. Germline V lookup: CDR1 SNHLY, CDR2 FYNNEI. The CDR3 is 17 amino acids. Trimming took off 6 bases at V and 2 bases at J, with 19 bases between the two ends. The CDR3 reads CASSKMVLIETNEKLFF. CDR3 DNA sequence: TGTGCCAGCAGCAAGATGGTCCTAATTGAGACTAATGAAAAACTGTTTTTT. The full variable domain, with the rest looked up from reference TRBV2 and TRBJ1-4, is EPEVTQTPSHQVTQMGQEVILRCVPISNHLYFYWYRQILGQKVEFLVSFYNNEISEKSEIFDDQFSVERPDGSNFTLKIRSTKLEDSAMYFCASSKMVLIETNEKLFFGSGTQLSVL.

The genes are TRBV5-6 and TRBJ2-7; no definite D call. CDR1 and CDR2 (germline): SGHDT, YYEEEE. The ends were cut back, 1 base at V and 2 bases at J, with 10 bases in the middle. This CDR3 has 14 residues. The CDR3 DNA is TGTGCCAGCAGCTTGACGGTTGTAACCTACGAGCAGTACTTC. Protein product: CASSLTVVTYEQYF.

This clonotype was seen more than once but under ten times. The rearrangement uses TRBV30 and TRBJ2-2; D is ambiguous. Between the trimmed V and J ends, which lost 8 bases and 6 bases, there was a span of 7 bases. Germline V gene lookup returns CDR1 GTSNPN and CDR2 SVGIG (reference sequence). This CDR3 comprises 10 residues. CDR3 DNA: TGTGCCGGTTACGCCGGGGAGCTGTTTTTT. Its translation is CAGYAGELFF.

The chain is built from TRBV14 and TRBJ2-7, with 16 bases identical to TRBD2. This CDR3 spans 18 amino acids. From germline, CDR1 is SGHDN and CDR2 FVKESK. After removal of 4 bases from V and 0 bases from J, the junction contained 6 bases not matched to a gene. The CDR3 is CASSLAGTSGRVSYEQYF. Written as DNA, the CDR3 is TGTGCCAGCAGCCTCGCCGGGACTAGCGGGAGGGTCTCCTACGAGCAGTACTTC.

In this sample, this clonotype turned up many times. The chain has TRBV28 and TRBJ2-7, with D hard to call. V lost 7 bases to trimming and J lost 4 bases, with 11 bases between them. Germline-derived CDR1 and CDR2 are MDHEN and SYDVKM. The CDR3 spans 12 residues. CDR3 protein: CASTPHGYEQYF. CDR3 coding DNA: TGTGCCAGCACCCCACACGGATACGAGCAGTACTTC.